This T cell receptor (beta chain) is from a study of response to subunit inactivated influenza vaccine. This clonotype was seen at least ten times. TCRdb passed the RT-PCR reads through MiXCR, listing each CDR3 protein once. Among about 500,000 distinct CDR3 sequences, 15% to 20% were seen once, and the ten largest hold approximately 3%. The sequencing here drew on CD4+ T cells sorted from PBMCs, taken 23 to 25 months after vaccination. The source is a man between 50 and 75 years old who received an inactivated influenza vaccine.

CDR3 sequence: CASSQRQGETQYF. The CDR3 DNA sequence: TGCGCCAGCAGCCAAAGACAGGGAGAGACCCAGTACTTC. The chain combines TRBV4-3 with TRBJ2-5; 7 positions agree with TRBD1. The germline CDR1 and CDR2 sequences are LGHNA and YSLEER. This CDR3 has 13 residues. With V trimmed by 2 bases and J by 4 bases, 1 base remained unmatched.